This entry lists 13 T cell receptor beta chains sequenced from one sample in a study of shared clonotypes between healthy human individuals. Clones were sequenced by immunoSEQ multiplex PCR, and TCRdb holds only the in-frame ones, with some missing. The repertoire holds about 1.1 million clones, with roughly 74% as singletons. The sequencing input was memory CD4+ T cells from PBMCs. The sample's subset: CD45RA-negative fraction. Every receptor here comes from a man between 18 and 35 years old in good health. Some clones in this sample may be carry-over from other donors' samples.

The chain is built from TRBV5-1 and TRBJ2-2; D is undetermined. CDR1 and CDR2 from the germline V gene are SGHRS and YFSETQ. This CDR3 spans 13 amino acids. The ends were cut back, 4 bases at V and 6 bases at J, with 10 bases in the middle. The DNA of the CDR3 is TGCGCCAGCAGCATTATAAGGTCCGGGGAGCTGTTTTTT. It codes for CASSIIRSGELFF.

For the CDR3, the DNA is TGTGCCAGCAGCCTCCGCGGGGGGACGAACACCGGGGAGCTGTTTTTT. Protein: CASSLRGGTNTGELFF. The chain uses TRBV7-8 and TRBJ2-2, with 8 positions matching TRBD2. V lost 5 bases and J lost 0; bases outside the gene matches: 5. From germline, CDR1 is SGHVS and CDR2 FQNEAQ. This CDR3 has 16 residues.

V is TRBV7-9 and J is TRBJ2-3; 8 bases are a match to TRBD1. Looked up from germline, CDR1 is SEHNR and CDR2 is FQNEAQ (reference sequence). The CDR3 sequence is 14 residues long. With V trimmed by 5 bases and J by 5 bases, 6 bases remained unmatched. The CDR3 DNA is TGTGCCAGCAGCCATGACAGGGGAAAAGATACGCAGTATTTT. Amino acids: CASSHDRGKDTQYF. The full variable domain, with the rest looked up from reference TRBV7-9 and TRBJ2-3, is DTGVSQNPRHKITKRGQNVTFRCDPISEHNRLYWYRQTLGQGPEFLTYFQNEAQLEKSRLLSDRFSAERPKGSFSTLEIQRTEQGDSAMYLCASSHDRGKDTQYFGPGTRLTVL.

This sequence joins TRBV28 and TRBJ1-4; 7 bases line up with TRBD1. Germline V lookup: CDR1 MDHEN, CDR2 SYDVKM. The CDR3 has 15 residues. V was pared by 3 bases and J by 4 bases, with 5 bases of the junction left unmatched. The CDR3: CASSLSGTDNEKLFF. In DNA form, the CDR3 reads TGTGCCAGCAGTTTGTCCGGGACAGATAATGAAAAACTGTTTTTT. The variable domain in full, with the rest retrieved from reference TRBV28 and TRBJ1-4, is DVKVTQSSRYLVKRTGEKVFLECVQDMDHENMFWYRQDPGLGLRLIYFSYDVKMKEKGDIPEGYSVSREKKERFSLILESASTNQTSMYLCASSLSGTDNEKLFFGSGTQLSVL.

The chain couples TRBV7-8 to TRBJ1-5; perhaps TRBD1 as D (6 bases). Germline V gene sequence: CDR1 SGHVS, CDR2 FQNEAQ. This CDR3 contains 17 residues. Trimming cost V 0 bases and J 1 base, with 13 bases left between them. The CDR3 protein is CASSLAGTGGSNQPQHF. The CDR3 nucleotides are TGTGCCAGCAGCTTAGCCGGAACGGGGGGCAGCAATCAGCCCCAGCATTTT. Combining the CDR3 with reference TRBV7-8 and TRBJ1-5 gives the whole variable domain GAGVSQSPRYKVAKRGQDVALRCDPISGHVSLFWYQQALGQGPEFLTYFQNEAQLDKSGLPSDRFFAERPEGSVSTLKIQRTQQEDSAVYLCASSLAGTGGSNQPQHFGDGTRLSIL.

Only a few counts were recorded for this clone. The rearrangement joins TRBV9 to TRBJ2-4, with TRBD2 matching 11 bases. Germline loops: CDR1 SGDLS, CDR2 YYNGEE. This CDR3 has 18 amino acids. V dropped 3 bases and J dropped 0; count of bases not matched to a gene: 8. This chain's CDR3 is CASSAAGTSGIAKNIQYF. In nucleotides, the CDR3 is TGTGCCAGCAGCGCCGCCGGGACTAGCGGTATAGCCAAAAACATTCAGTACTTC.

V usage is TRBV5-4 and J usage is TRBJ1-1; 8 bases align to TRBD1. The CDR3 consists of 16 residues. Germline assignment: CDR1 SGHNT and CDR2 YYREEE (reference sequence). V lost 0 bases, J lost 0 bases, and 4 bases stayed unmatched. CDR3 protein: CASSLGGRGLNTEAFF. The CDR3 nucleotides read TGTGCCAGCAGCTTGGGGGGCAGGGGGCTGAACACTGAAGCTTTCTTT.

A few counts support this clone. This chain links TRBV5-8 with TRBJ1-2; D might be TRBD1 (5 bases). CDR1 and CDR2 (germline): SGHTS, YDEGEE. This CDR3 contains 14 residues. V was shortened by 7 bases and J by 4 bases, with 17 bases between the two germline ends. In DNA form, the CDR3 reads TGTGCCAGCCGGCCTGCAGGGTGGTCCTATGGCTACACCTTC. Amino acid sequence: CASRPAGWSYGYTF.

V usage is TRBV5-4 and J usage is TRBJ2-5; 8 positions agree with TRBD2. The CDR3 runs to 14 residues. The J segment lost 3 bases and the V segment lost 6 bases, leaving 7 bases of the junction unmatched. Germline V gives CDR1 SGHNT, CDR2 YYREEE (reference sequence). The CDR3 region has the DNA TGTGCCAGCATGCGGGAGGCGGCAGAAGAGACCCAGTACTTC. Translated: CASMREAAEETQYF.

The rearrangement joins TRBV30 to TRBJ1-4; TRBD1 matches 7 bases. Germline assignment: CDR1 GTSNPN and CDR2 SVGIG (reference sequence). The CDR3 is 14 amino acids. J lost 7 bases, V lost 0 bases, and 5 bases had no gene match. CDR3 DNA sequence: TGTGCCTGGAGTGTACTAGCAGGGGGTGAAAAACTGTTTTTT. Translation: CAWSVLAGGEKLFF.

In its sample, this clone was seen once. This sequence joins TRBV15 and TRBJ1-2; the match to TRBD1 covers 9 bases. V trimming: 0 bases; J trimming: 5 bases; junction bases outside the gene matches: 1. The CDR3 runs to 14 residues. Germline loops: CDR1 LNHNV, CDR2 YYDKDF (reference sequence). CDR3 loop: CATSRDGTGYGYTF. CDR3 nucleotide sequence: TGTGCCACCAGCAGAGACGGGACAGGGTATGGCTACACCTTC.

The gene calls are TRBV7-2 and TRBJ2-4, with 7 bases identical to TRBD1. V trimming: 5 bases; J trimming: 1 base; junction bases outside the gene matches: 8. Germline CDR1 reads SGHTA; CDR2 reads FQGNSA. CDR3 length: 16 residues. The CDR3 loop reads CASSLLDRSAKNIQYF. CDR3 coding DNA: TGTGCCAGCAGCCTACTGGACAGGAGTGCCAAAAACATTCAGTACTTC. Combining the CDR3 with reference TRBV7-2 and TRBJ2-4 gives the whole variable domain GAGVSQSPSNKVTEKGKDVELRCDPISGHTALYWYRQSLGQGLEFLIYFQGNSAPDKSGLPSDRFSAERTGGSVSTLTIQRTQQEDSAVYLCASSLLDRSAKNIQYFGAGTRLSVL.

This chain links TRBV5-1 with TRBJ2-6; the D gene is possibly TRBD1 (5 bases). Germline lookup yields CDR1 SGHRS and CDR2 YFSETQ. V lost 3 bases, J lost 4 bases, and 17 bases lay in between. This CDR3 region has 17 residues. The CDR3 sequence is CASSSDSIGSGANVLTF. The CDR3 coding sequence is TGCGCCAGCAGCTCCGACAGTATCGGGTCCGGGGCCAACGTCCTGACTTTC.